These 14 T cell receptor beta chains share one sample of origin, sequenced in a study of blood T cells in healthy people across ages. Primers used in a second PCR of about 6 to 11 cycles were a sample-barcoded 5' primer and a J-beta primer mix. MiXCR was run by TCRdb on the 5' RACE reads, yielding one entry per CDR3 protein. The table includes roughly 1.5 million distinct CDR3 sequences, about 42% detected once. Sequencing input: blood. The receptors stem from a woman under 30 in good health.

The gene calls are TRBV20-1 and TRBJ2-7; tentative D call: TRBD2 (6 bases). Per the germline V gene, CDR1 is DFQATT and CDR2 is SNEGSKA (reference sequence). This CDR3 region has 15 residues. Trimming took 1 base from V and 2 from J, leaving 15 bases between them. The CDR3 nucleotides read TGCAGTGCTAGAGGAAGACGGGGGACCCCCTACGAGCAGTACTTC. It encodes CSARGRRGTPYEQYF.

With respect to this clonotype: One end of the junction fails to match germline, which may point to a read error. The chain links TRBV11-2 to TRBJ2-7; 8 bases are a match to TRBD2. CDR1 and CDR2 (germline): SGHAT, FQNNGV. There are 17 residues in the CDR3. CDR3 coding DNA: TGTGTCAGCAGCTTTATGTTGGGGACGGGAGGGCGATACGAGCAGTACTTC. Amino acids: CVSSFMLGTGGRYEQYF.

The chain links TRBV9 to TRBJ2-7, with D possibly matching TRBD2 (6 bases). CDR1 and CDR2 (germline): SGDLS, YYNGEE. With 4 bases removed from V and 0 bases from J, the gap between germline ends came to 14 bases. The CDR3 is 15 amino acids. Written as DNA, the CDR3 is TGTGCCAGCAGCCCCGGTCCAGCGGGCTCCTACGAGCAGTACTTC. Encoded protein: CASSPGPAGSYEQYF.

The CDR3 is CASSFRQDWYYQETQYF. Here the CDR3 DNA reads TGTGCCAGCAGTTTCCGACAGGATTGGTACTACCAAGAGACCCAGTACTTC. The V gene is TRBV12-3 or TRBV12-4, the J gene TRBJ2-5; weak D call: TRBD1 (6 bases). V lost 3 bases and J 0 bases, leaving 17 bases between the germline ends. The CDR3 sequence is 17 residues long.

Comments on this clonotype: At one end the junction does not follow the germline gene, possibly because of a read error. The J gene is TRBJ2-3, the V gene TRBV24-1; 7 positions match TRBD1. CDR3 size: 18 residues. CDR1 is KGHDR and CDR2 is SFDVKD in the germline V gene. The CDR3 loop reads CTTSDGTAGPEIADTQYF. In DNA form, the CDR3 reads TGTACCACCAGTGATGGGACAGCCGGGCCGGAGATCGCAGATACGCAGTATTTT.

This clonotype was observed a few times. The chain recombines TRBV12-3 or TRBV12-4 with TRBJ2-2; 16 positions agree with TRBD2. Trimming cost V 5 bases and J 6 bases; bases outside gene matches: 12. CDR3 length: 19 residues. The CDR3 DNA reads TGTGCCAGCAGTCGAACCGGGACTAGCGGGAGGGCCAACCCCGGGGAGCTGTTTTTT. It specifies CASSRTGTSGRANPGELFF.

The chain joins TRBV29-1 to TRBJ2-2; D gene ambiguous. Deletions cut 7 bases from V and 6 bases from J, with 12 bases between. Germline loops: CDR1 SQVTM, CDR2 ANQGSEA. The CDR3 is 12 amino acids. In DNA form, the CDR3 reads TGCAGCGGGTGGATTCTCCCCGGGGAGCTGTTTTTT. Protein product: CSGWILPGELFF.

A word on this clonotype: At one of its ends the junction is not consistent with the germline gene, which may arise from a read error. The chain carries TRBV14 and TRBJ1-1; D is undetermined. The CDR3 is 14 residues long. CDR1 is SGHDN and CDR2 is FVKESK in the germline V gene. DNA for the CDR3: TGTGCCAGCAGCCAAGTTTCAGTGAACACTGAAGTTTTCTTT. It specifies CASSQVSVNTEVFF.

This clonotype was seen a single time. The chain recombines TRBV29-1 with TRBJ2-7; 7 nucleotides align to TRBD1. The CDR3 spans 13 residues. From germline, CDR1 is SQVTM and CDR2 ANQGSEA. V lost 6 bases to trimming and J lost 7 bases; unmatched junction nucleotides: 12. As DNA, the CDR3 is TGCAGCGTGGCTTGGGACAGATCTACGGAGCAGTACTTC. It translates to CSVAWDRSTEQYF.

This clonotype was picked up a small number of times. CDR3 residues: CASSQGALSGSSETQYF. CDR3 nucleotide sequence: TGTGCCAGCAGCCAAGGTGCGCTTAGCGGGAGCTCGGAGACCCAGTACTTC. This chain uses TRBV4-2 with TRBJ2-5, with 9 positions matching TRBD2. Germline trimming cut 1 base from V and 5 bases from J; bases unmatched to any gene: 11. In germline, CDR1 is LGHNA, CDR2 YNFKEQ. The length of the CDR3 is 17 residues.

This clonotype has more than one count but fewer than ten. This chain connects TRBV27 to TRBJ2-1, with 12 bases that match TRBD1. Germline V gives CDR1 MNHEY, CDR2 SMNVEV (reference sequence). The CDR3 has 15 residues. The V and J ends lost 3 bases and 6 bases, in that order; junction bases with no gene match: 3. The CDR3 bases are TGTGCCAGCAGTTTGGGGACAGGGGGCCGCAATGAGCAGTTCTTC. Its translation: CASSLGTGGRNEQFF.

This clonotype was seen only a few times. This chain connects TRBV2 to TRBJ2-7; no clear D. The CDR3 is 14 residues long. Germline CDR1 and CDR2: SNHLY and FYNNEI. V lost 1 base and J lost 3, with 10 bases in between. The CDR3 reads CASSEGVSLYEQYF. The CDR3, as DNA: TGTGCCAGCAGTGAAGGGGTCTCCCTCTACGAGCAGTACTTC.

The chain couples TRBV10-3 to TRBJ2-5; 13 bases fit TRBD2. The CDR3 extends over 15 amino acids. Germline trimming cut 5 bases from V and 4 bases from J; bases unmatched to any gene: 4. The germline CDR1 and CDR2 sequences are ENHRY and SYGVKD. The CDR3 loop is CAISTTSGGRETQYF. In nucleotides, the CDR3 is TGTGCCATCAGTACGACTAGCGGGGGGCGAGAGACCCAGTACTTC.

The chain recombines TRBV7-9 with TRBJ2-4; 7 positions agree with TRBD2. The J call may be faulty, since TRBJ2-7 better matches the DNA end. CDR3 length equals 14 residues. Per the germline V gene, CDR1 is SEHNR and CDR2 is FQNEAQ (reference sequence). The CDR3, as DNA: TGTGCCAGCAGCTTGGGGGGGTGGACCTACGAGCAGTACTTC. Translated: CASSLGGWTYEQYF.